The clone carrying this T cell receptor (beta chain) was seen at least ten times. What it recognizes is unknown. The sample originates from a study of early T cells in non-severe SARS-CoV-2 infection. Study-wide context: From unsorted whole blood, bulk RNA was sequenced, and the chains remained unpaired. Broader study findings: VDJdb-based matching was biased toward anti-spike CD8 responses and missed private and CD4 specificities.

Trimming cost V 5 bases and J 4 bases; bases outside gene matches: 2. Germline V lookup: CDR1 ENHRY, CDR2 SYGVKD. This CDR3 spans 14 amino acids. Each cDNA molecule carried a unique molecular identifier. TCRdb itself ran the 5' RACE reads through MiXCR, one entry per CDR3 protein. The sample lists about 52,000 distinct CDR3 sequences, 11% occurring once. Sequencing was done on a sample of whole blood. This TCR was recovered from an adult who was a healthcare worker with PCR-confirmed SARS-CoV-2 infection or an uninfected control (not recorded which). The V call is TRBV10-3, the J call TRBJ2-3; 11 bases are a match to TRBD1. This CDR3 reads CAISPGQGADTQYF. The CDR3 DNA reads as TGTGCCATCAGTCCGGGACAGGGGGCAGATACGCAGTATTTT.